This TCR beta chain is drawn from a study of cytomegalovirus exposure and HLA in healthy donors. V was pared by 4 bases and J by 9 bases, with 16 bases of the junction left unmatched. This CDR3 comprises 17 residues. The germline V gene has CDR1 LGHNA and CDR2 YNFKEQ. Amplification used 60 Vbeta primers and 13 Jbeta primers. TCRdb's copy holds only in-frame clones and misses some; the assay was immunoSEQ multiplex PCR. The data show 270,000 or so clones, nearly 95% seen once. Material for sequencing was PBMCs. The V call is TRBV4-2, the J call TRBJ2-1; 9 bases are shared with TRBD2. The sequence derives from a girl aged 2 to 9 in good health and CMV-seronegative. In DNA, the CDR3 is TGTGCCAGCAGCCCCGACCTATGGGCGGGGGGGCCGAGTGAGCAGTTCTTC. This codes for CASSPDLWAGGPSEQFF.